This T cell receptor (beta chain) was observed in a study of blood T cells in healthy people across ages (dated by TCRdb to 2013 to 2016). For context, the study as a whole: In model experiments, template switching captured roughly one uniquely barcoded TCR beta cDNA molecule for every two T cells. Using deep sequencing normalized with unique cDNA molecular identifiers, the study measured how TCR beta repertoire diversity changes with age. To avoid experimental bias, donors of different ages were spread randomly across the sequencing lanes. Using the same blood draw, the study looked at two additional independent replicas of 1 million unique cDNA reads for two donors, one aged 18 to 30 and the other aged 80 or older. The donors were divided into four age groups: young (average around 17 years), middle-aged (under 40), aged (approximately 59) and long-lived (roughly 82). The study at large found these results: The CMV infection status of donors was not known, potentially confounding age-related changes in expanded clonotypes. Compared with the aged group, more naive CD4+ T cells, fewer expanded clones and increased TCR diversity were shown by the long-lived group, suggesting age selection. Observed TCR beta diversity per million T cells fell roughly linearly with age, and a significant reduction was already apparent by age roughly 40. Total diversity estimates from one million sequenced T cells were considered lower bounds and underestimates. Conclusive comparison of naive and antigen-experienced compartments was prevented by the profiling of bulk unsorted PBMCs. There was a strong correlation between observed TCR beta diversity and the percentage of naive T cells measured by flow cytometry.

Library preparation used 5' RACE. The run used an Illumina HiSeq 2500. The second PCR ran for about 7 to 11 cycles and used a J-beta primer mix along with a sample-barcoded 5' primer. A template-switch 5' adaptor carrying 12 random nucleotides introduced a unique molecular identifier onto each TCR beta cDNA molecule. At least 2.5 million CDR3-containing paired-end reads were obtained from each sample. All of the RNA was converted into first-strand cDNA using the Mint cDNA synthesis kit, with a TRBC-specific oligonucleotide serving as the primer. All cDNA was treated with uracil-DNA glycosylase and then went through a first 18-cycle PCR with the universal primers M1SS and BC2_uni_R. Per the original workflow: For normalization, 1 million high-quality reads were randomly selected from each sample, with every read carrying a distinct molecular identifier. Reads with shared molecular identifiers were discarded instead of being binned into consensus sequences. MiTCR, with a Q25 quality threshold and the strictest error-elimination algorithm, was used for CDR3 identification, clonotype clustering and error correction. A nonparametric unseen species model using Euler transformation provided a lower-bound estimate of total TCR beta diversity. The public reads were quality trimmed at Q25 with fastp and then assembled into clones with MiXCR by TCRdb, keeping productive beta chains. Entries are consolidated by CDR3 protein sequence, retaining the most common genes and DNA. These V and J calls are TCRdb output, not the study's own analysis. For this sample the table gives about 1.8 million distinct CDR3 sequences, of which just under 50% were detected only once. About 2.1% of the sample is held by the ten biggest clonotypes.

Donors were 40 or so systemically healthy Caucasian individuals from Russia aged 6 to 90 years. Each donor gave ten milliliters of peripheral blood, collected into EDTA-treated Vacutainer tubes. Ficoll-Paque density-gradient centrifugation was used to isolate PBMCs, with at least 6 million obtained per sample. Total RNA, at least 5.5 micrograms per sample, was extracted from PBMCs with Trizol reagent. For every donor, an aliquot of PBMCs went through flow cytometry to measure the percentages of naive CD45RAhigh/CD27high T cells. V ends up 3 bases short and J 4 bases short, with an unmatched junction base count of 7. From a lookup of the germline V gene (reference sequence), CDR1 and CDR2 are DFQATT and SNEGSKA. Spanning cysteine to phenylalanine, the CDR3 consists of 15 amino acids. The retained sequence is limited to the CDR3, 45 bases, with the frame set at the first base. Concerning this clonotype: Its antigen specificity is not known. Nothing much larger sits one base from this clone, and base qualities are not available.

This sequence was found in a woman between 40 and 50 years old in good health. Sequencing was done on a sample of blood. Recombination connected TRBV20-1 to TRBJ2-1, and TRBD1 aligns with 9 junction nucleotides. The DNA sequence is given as TGCAGTGCTAGGAGGGACAGGGCGAGGTACAATGAGCAGTTCTTC. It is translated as CSARRDRARYNEQFF.